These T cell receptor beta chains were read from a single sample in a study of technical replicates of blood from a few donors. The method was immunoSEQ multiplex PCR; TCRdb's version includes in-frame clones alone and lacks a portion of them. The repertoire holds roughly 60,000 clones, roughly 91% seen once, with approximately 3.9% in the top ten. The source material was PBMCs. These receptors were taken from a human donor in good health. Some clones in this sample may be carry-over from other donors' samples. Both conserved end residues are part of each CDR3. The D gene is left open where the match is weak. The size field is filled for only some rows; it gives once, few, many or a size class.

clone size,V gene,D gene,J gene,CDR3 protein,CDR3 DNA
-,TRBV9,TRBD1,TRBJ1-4,CASSLTGDTNEKLFF,TGTGCCAGCAGCTTAACAGGGGATACTAATGAAAAACTGTTTTTT
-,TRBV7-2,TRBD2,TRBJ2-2,CASSFIIGTSRYTGELFF,TGTGCCAGCAGCTTCATAATCGGGACTAGCAGATACACCGGGGAGCTGTTTTTT
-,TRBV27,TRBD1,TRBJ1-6,CASGTGTGNVPLHF,TGTGCCAGCGGGACTGGGACAGGGAATGTTCCCCTCCACTTT
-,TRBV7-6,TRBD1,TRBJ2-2,CASSLVVGGAGELFF,TGTGCCAGCAGCTTAGTGGTAGGGGGCGCCGGGGAGCTGTTTTTT
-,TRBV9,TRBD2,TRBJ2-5,CASSVGNSGMTQETQYF,TGTGCCAGCAGCGTAGGCAATAGCGGGATGACTCAAGAGACCCAGTACTTC
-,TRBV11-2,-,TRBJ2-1,CASSRDSNSYNEQFF,TGTGCCAGCAGCCGCGACAGTAACTCTTACAATGAGCAGTTCTTC
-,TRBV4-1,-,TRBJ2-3,CASSQRGSTDTQYF,TGCGCCAGCAGCCAAAGGGGTTCTACAGATACGCAGTATTTT
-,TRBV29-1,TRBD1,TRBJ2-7,CSVAAGQVPYEQYF,TGCAGCGTTGCTGCAGGACAGGTCCCCTACGAGCAGTACTTC
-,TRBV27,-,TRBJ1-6,CASGTPEGEPYNSPLHF,TGTGCCAGCGGCACACCAGAGGGAGAGCCTTATAATTCACCCCTCCACTTT
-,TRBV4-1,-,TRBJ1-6,CASSQGRRTDNSPLHF,TGCGCCAGCAGCCAAGGTCGAAGGACAGATAATTCACCCCTCCACTTT
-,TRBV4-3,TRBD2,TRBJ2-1,CASSPEFTSGRGEQFF,TGCGCCAGCAGCCCGGAGTTTACTAGCGGGAGGGGTGAGCAGTTCTTC
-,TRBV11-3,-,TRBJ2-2,CASSLGPLGGMNTGELFF,TGTGCCAGCAGCTTAGGTCCCCTAGGGGGAATGAACACCGGGGAGCTGTTTTTT
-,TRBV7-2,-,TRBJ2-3,CASSLLARVGTDTQYF,TGTGCCAGCAGCTTATTAGCCAGGGTTGGCACAGATACGCAGTATTTT
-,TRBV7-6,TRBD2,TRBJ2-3,CASSFSGGAHRSTDTQYF,TGTGCCAGCAGCTTTAGCGGGGGGGCCCATAGGAGCACAGATACGCAGTATTTT
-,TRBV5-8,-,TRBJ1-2,CARQDKGGNYGYTF,TGTGCCAGACAGGACAAGGGAGGGAACTATGGCTACACCTTC
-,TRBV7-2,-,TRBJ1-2,CASSEPGGRYVGYTF,TGTGCCAGCAGCGAACCCGGAGGCCGTTACGTCGGCTACACCTTC
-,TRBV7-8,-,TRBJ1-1,CASSPQMNTEAFF,TGTGCCAGCAGCCCCCAGATGAACACTGAAGCTTTCTTT
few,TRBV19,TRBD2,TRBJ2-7,CASRASGGTYEQYF,TGTGCCAGTAGGGCAAGCGGGGGCACCTACGAGCAGTACTTC
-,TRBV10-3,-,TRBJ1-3,CAISEPRGREAGNTIYF,TGTGCCATCAGTGAGCCTAGGGGGAGGGAAGCTGGAAACACCATATATTTT
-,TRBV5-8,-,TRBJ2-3,CASSLATDFRTDTQYF,TGTGCCAGCAGCTTGGCCACGGACTTCCGCACAGATACGCAGTATTTT
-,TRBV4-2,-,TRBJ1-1,CASSQGRMAEAFF,TGTGCCAGCAGCCAAGGGCGGATGGCTGAAGCTTTCTTT
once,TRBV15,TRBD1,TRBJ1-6,CATSRDRGLASPLHF,TGTGCCACCAGCAGAGACAGGGGGCTGGCTTCACCCCTCCACTTT
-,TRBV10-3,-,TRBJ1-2,CAISDTGGSYGYTF,TGTGCCATCAGTGACACCGGTGGGAGCTATGGCTACACCTTC
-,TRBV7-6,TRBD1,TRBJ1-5,CASSRTGENQPQHF,TGTGCCAGCAGCCGAACAGGGGAAAATCAGCCCCAGCATTTT
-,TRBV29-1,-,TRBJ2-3,CSVDRVSTDTQYF,TGCAGCGTTGACAGGGTCAGCACAGATACGCAGTATTTT
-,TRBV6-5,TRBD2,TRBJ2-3,CASSYYSGSRTDTQYF,TGTGCCAGCAGTTACTATAGCGGGAGTCGGACAGATACGCAGTATTTT
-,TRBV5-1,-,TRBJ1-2,CASSRTAMGQAPNYGYTF,TGCGCCAGCAGTCGCACCGCGATGGGGCAGGCCCCTAACTATGGCTACACCTTC
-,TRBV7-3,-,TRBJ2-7,CASSLASAGPYEQYF,TGTGCCAGCAGCCTAGCGTCCGCGGGGCCATACGAGCAGTACTTC
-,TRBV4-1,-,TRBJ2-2,CASSAREDTGELFF,TGCGCCAGCAGCGCCAGGGAAGACACCGGGGAGCTGTTTTTT
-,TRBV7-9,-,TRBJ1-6,CASSLASQGVGSPLHF,TGTGCCAGCAGCTTAGCATCCCAGGGTGTGGGCTCACCCCTCCACTTT
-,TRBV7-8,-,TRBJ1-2,CASSLVGDGLYGYTF,TGTGCCAGCAGCTTAGTGGGCGATGGGCTTTATGGCTACACCTTC
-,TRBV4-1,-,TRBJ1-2,CASSQVPRRGLLNYGYTF,TGCGCCAGCAGCCAAGTCCCCCGCAGGGGCCTCCTTAACTATGGCTACACCTTC
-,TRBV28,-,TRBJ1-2,CASSPGTYYGYTF,TGTGCCAGCAGTCCAGGAACTTACTATGGCTACACCTTC
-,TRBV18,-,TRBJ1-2,CASSPNSRVDGYTF,TGTGCCAGCTCACCAAACTCACGGGTGGATGGCTACACCTTC
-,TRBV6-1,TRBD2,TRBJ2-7,CASTPGLAGPTKQYF,TGTGCCAGCACACCCGGACTAGCGGGGCCAACGAAGCAGTACTTC
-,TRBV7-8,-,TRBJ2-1,CASSLNSGGSGRDNEQFF,TGTGCCAGCAGCTTAAATTCTGGTGGGTCTGGTCGGGACAATGAGCAGTTCTTC
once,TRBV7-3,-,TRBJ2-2,CASSFGGTGELFF,TGTGCCAGCAGCTTTGGAGGGACCGGGGAGCTGTTTTTT
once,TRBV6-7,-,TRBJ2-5,CASVVDGVETQYF,TGTGCCAGCGTTGTCGACGGGGTGGAGACCCAGTACTTC
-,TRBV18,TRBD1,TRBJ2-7,CASSGTGNLYEQYF,TGTGCCAGCTCGGGGACAGGGAATCTATACGAGCAGTACTTC
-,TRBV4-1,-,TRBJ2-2,CASSQAWQISGELFF,TGCGCCAGCAGCCAGGCTTGGCAGATCTCCGGGGAGCTGTTTTTT
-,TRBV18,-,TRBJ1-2,CASSPPRDSYGYTF,TGTGCCAGCTCACCACCTCGGGATAGCTATGGCTACACCTTC
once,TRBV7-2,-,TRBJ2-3,CASSLAMTQYF,TGTGCCAGCAGCTTAGCTATGACGCAGTATTTT
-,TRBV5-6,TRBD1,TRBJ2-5,CASSHDRVGETQYF,TGTGCCAGCAGCCACGACAGGGTAGGGGAGACCCAGTACTTC
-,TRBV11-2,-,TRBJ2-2,CASSSIGGTTTGELFF,TGTGCCAGCAGTTCAATCGGGGGTACGACCACCGGGGAGCTGTTTTTT
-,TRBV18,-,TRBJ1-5,CASSSGSGSSNQPQHF,TGTGCCAGCTCATCAGGGTCCGGGTCGAGCAATCAGCCCCAGCATTTT
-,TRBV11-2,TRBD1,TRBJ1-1,CASSLTGKWTEAFF,TGTGCCAGCAGCTTGACAGGGAAATGGACTGAAGCTTTCTTT
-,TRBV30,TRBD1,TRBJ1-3,CAWSRTGDSGNTIYF,TGTGCCTGGAGTCGGACAGGGGACTCTGGAAACACCATATATTTT
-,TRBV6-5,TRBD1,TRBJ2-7,CASSPGQLGREQYF,TGTGCCAGCAGCCCGGGACAGCTCGGTCGCGAGCAGTACTTC
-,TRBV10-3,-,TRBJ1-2,CAISESRGPGVDGYTF,TGTGCCATCAGTGAGTCGAGGGGACCGGGGGTGGATGGCTACACCTTC
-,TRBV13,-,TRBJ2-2,CASSSPDERRTGELFF,TGTGCCAGCAGCTCCCCCGACGAGCGTAGAACCGGGGAGCTGTTTTTT
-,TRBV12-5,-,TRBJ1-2,CASGSIPGSVGYGYTF,TGTGCTAGTGGTTCCATCCCAGGGTCGGTAGGCTATGGCTACACCTTC
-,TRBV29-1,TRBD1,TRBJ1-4,CSVEAGGEKLFF,TGCAGCGTTGAAGCAGGGGGTGAAAAACTGTTTTTT
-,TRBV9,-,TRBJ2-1,CASSEAGSSYNEQFF,TGTGCCAGCAGCGAGGCCGGGAGCTCCTACAATGAGCAGTTCTTC